This T cell receptor (beta chain) was obtained from a study of blood T cell repertoires in COVID-19. Study-level information: From the United States, Italy and Spain came samples of acute and convalescent COVID-19. T cells, B-cell-depleted T cells, or PBMCs provided the cDNA or gDNA that served as material.

Original methodology: Reference gene primer amplification in the assay estimated nucleated cell counts. Using immunoSEQ multiplex PCR, the repertoire was profiled, and TCRdb retains in-frame clones only, with some absent. V and J calls and clone size are copied from that table; D and trimming were computed from the DNA. The sample has about 220,000 clones, approximately 82% seen once. Trimming pared 1 base from V and 7 bases from J, leaving 7 bases between. The CDR3 loop spans 12 amino acids. Germline CDR1 is LGHDT and CDR2 is YNNKEL (reference sequence). The sequenced sample consisted of peripheral blood. This TCR came from an elderly woman with acute or convalescent COVID-19. The chain is built from TRBV3-1 (or the pseudogene TRBV3-2) and TRBJ2-5, with a weak D call TRBD1 (5 bases). The CDR3 reads CASSQGRVTQYF. CDR3 in DNA: TGTGCCAGCAGCCAAGGCAGGGTGACCCAGTACTTC.